The source of this T cell receptor beta chain is a study of T cell repertoires in cytomegalovirus infection. This clonotype was detected many times. Antigen specificity is unknown. Overall study findings and caveats: HLA-C-restricted TCR beta clonotypes specific for CMV led the ex vivo response. Cumulated frequencies of public TCR beta families served to identify carriers of CMV plus the relevant HLA.

This CDR3 has 16 residues. The V segment lost 3 bases and the J segment 2 bases; nucleotides outside the gene matches: 6. One entry per CDR3 protein results from TCRdb running MiXCR on the reads. The table has hundreds of thousands of distinct CDR3 sequences, about 8.8% seen once. The specimen was PBMCs. This TCR derives from a human donor in good health (CMV status not recorded). Some clones in this sample may be carry-over from other donors' samples. The rearrangement uses TRBV12-3 or TRBV12-4 and TRBJ2-3, with 9 bases fitting TRBD1. CDR3 region: CASSFPTGGLTDTQYF. In nucleotides, the CDR3 is TGTGCCAGCAGTTTCCCCACAGGGGGCCTCACAGATACGCAGTATTTT.